This T cell receptor beta chain was captured by sequencing in a study of T cell responses to AZD1222 COVID-19 vaccine. Method: immunoSEQ multiplex PCR; TCRdb's copy keeps in-frame clones and lacks some. The repertoire holds over 100,000 clones, around 83% seen once, with around 10% in the top ten. J lost 4 bases, V lost 7 bases, and 4 bases had no gene match. The CDR3 loop spans 13 amino acids. From germline, CDR1 is MNHEY and CDR2 SMNVEV (reference sequence). The V gene is TRBV27, the J gene TRBJ2-3, with 8 bases identical to TRBD2. This material consisted of peripheral blood, taken on day 0 of AZD1222 vaccination. This clonotype originated in an adult in good health. The DNA for the CDR3 is TGTGCCAGCACCGGGACTAGTTCAGATACGCAGTATTTT. Its protein is CASTGTSSDTQYF.